These 10 T cell receptor beta chains came from one sample sequenced in a study of metastatic and nonmetastatic thyroid tumors. No patient received treatment before thyroid surgery. MiXCR reprocessed the PCR reads for TCRdb. The sample has about 5,400 clones, about 30% seen once; the top ten hold 23%. The sequencing input was adjacent normal tissue. These receptors all stem from a female donor with papillary thyroid cancer or a benign thyroid nodule (not recorded which). Some clones in this sample may be carry-over from other donors' samples.

The V and J genes are TRBV20-1 and TRBJ1-4; 8 nucleotides line up with TRBD1. The V segment lost 3 bases and the J segment 1 base; nucleotides outside the gene matches: 7. From germline, CDR1 is DFQATT and CDR2 SNEGSKA (reference sequence). The CDR3 runs 16 residues. CDR3 residues: CSASGGTGLTNEKLFF. Written as DNA, the CDR3 is TGCAGTGCTAGTGGTGGGACAGGTTTAACTAATGAAAAACTGTTTTTT.

J is TRBJ1-1 and V is TRBV28; D gene ambiguous. The CDR3 is 13 amino acids. The V end lost 4 bases, the J end lost 7 bases, and 13 bases lay between the germline ends. Germline V gene data show CDR1 as MDHEN and CDR2 as SYDVKM. Written as DNA, the CDR3 is TGTGCCAGCAGTTCTACAGCGAAGGGTGAAGCTTTCTTT. This encodes CASSSTAKGEAFF.

The rearrangement joins TRBV12-3 or TRBV12-4 to TRBJ2-1; D is possibly TRBD2 (6 bases). V shed 2 bases and J shed 10 bases, with 15 bases lying between them. This CDR3 is 14 amino acids long. CDR3 in amino acids: CASSLQGKGGEQFF. The CDR3 DNA reads as TGTGCCAGCAGTTTACAGGGAAAAGGAGGGGAGCAGTTCTTC.

This clone was counted a few times. This chain connects TRBV6-1 to TRBJ1-1; D is undetermined. This CDR3 is built from 13 residues. Per the germline V gene, CDR1 is MNHNS and CDR2 is SASEGT. V gave up 8 bases and J gave up 5 bases, with 15 bases separating them. CDR3 DNA: TGTGCCAGCCGCCAGGTCGGTGGAACTGAAGCTTTCTTT. Protein sequence: CASRQVGGTEAFF.

This sequence joins TRBV25-1 and TRBJ1-5, with D perhaps matching TRBD1 (6 bases). Germline V lookup: CDR1 MGHDK, CDR2 SYGVNS. The germline V and J ends were trimmed by 5 bases and 16 bases, with 24 bases remaining between them. The CDR3 is 14 residues long. CDR3 amino acids: CASSYSTRTVEGHF. The CDR3 nucleotides read TGTGCCAGCAGTTACTCGACCAGGACAGTGGAGGGTCATTTT.

About this clone: One end of the junction does not line up with germline, which may come from a read error. This chain joins TRBV12-3 or TRBV12-4 and TRBJ2-3; possibly TRBD2 for D (5 bases). This CDR3 is built from 14 residues. The CDR3 coding sequence is TGTGTCAGCAGCGCTTATGGACTTTTAGATACGCAGTATTTT. Protein product: CVSSAYGLLDTQYF.

The rearrangement links TRBV20-1 to TRBJ2-1; a possible D gene is TRBD2 (6 bases). Germline loops: CDR1 DFQATT, CDR2 SNEGSKA (reference sequence). This CDR3 region has 18 residues. V dropped 0 bases and J dropped 4 bases, with 22 bases sitting between them. The CDR3: CSARDPAGIGSLYNEQFF. DNA of the CDR3: TGCAGTGCTAGAGATCCGGCAGGTATCGGGAGTTTGTACAATGAGCAGTTCTTC.

This clone was seen more than once but under ten times. The V call is TRBV6-2 or TRBV6-3, the J call TRBJ1-6; a weak D match, TRBD1 (5 bases). The germline gives CDR1 MNHEY, CDR2 SVGEGT. V dropped 4 bases and J dropped 6 bases, with 16 bases sitting between them. The CDR3 consists of 16 residues. The CDR3 nucleotides are TGTGCCAGCAGTTCGGCAGGGAGTTCTAGTAATTCACCCCTCCACTTT. It is translated as CASSSAGSSSNSPLHF.

V and J are TRBV6-1 and TRBJ1-6, with 7 nucleotides matching TRBD1. The CDR3 consists of 16 residues. V gave up 7 bases and J gave up 2 bases; unmatched junction bases: 8. Germline loops: CDR1 MNHNS, CDR2 SASEGT. The CDR3 sequence: CASNRQGGTYNSPLHF. CDR3 nucleotides: TGTGCCAGCAATAGACAGGGAGGAACCTATAATTCACCCCTCCACTTT.

Points on this clone: Other DNA sequences from this sample encode an identical CDR3 as well. The chain uses TRBV28 and TRBJ1-6; TRBD1 is a possible D gene (5 bases). Per germline, CDR1 MDHEN and CDR2 SYDVKM. Trimming shortened V by 11 bases and J by 10 bases, and 21 bases separated the two germline ends. The CDR3 totals 14 residues. This chain's CDR3 is CASYPGHLGSPLHF. CDR3 coding DNA: TGTGCCTCTTACCCCGGACATCTTGGATCACCCCTCCACTTT.